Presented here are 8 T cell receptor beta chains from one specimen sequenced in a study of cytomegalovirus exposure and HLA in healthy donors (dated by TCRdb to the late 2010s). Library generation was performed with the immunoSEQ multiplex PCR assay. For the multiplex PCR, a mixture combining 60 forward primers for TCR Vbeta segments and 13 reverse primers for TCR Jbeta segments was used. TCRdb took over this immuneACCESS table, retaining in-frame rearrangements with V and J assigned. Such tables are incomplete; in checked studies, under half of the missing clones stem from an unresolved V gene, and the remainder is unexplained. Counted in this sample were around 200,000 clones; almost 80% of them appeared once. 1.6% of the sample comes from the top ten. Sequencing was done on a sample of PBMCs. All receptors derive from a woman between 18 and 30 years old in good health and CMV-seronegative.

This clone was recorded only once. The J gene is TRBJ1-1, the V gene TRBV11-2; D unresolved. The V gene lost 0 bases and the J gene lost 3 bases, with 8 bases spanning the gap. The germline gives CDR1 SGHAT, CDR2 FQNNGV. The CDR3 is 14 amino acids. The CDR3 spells CASSLEAGYTEAFF. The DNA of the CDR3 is TGTGCCAGCAGCTTAGAGGCGGGGTACACTGAAGCTTTCTTT.

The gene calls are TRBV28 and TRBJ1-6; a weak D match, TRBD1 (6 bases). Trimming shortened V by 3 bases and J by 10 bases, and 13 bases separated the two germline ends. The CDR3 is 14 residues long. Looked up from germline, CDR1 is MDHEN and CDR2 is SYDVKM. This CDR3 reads CASSFAGTMSPLHF. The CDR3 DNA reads TGTGCCAGCAGTTTTGCAGGGACAATGTCACCCCTCCACTTT.

This chain's CDR3 is CASTPDSGEPNSGNTIYF. In DNA form, the CDR3 reads TGTGCCAGCACCCCGGACAGCGGGGAGCCAAACTCTGGAAACACCATATATTTT. The rearrangement links TRBV11-3 to TRBJ1-3, with D possibly TRBD1 on 6 matching bases. Deletions cut 7 bases from V and 0 bases from J, with 22 bases between. There are 18 residues in the CDR3. Germline V gene data show CDR1 as SGHNT and CDR2 as YENEEA.

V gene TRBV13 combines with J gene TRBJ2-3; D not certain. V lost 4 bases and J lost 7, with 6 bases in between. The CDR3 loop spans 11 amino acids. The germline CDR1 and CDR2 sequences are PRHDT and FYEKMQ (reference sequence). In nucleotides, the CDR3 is TGTGCCAGCAGCTCCCAGAATACGCAGTATTTT. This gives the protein CASSSQNTQYF. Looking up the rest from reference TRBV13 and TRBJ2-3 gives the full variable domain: AAGVIQSPRHLIKEKRETATLKCYPIPRHDTVYWYQQGPGQDPQFLISFYEKMQSDKGSIPDRFSAQQFSDYHSELNMSSLELGDSALYFCASSSQNTQYFGPGTRLTVL.

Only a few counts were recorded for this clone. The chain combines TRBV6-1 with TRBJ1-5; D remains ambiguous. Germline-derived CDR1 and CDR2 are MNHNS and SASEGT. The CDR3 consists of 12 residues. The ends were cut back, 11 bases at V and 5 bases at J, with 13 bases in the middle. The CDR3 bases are TGTGCCGGCGGGTGGGGATATCAGCCCCAGCATTTT. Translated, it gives CAGGWGYQPQHF.

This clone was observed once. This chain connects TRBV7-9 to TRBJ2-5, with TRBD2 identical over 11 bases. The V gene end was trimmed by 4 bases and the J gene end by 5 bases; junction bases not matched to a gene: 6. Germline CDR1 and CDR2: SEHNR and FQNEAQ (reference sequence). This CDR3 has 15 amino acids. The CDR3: CASSSLAGGLETQYF. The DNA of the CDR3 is TGTGCCAGCAGCTCATTAGCGGGGGGGCTCGAGACCCAGTACTTC.

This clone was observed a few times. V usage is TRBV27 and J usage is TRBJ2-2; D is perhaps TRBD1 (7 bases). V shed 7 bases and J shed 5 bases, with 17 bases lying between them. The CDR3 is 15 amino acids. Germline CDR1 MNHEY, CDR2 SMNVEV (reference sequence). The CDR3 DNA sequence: TGTGCCAGCAAGGCAGGGGGGCTTCTTACCGGGGAGCTGTTTTTT. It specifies CASKAGGLLTGELFF.

CDR3 in DNA: TGTGCCAGCAGCGTAGGGGCACAGGGGGACGACGAGCAGTACTTC. It translates to CASSVGAQGDDEQYF. This rearrangement joins TRBV9 to TRBJ2-7; 8 nucleotides align to TRBD1. Germline loops: CDR1 SGDLS, CDR2 YYNGEE. The J segment lost 5 bases and the V segment lost 0 bases, leaving 7 bases of the junction unmatched. The CDR3 extends over 15 amino acids.